A selection of T cell receptor beta chains follows, all from one sample in a study of CD4 and CD8 cells across lung adenocarcinoma regions. TCRdb re-called the PCR reads through MiXCR, storing one row per CDR3 protein. Among 13,000 to 15,000 distinct CDR3 sequences, 35% to 55% were seen once, and the ten largest hold around 15%. Material: CD4+ T cells from the center of a lung tumor. The receptor set was obtained from a male donor with lung adenocarcinoma. The CD4 and CD8 labels of this study may be unreliable. CDR3s include the opening cysteine and the closing phenylalanine or tryptophan. The D gene is left open where the match is weak. Size is stated for part of the rows, as once, few or many counts, or as a class when the clone is expanded.

cdr3_nt cdr3_aa clone_size v_call d_call j_call
TGTGCCAGCAGTTACCTAGCGGATAGCTCCTACAATGAGCAGTTCTTC CASSYLADSSYNEQFF NA TRBV6-5 TRBD2 TRBJ2-1
TGTGCTAGCAGCTTATCAGGGTATACCGGGGAGCTGTTTTTT CASSLSGYTGELFF NA TRBV7-7 NA TRBJ2-2
TGTGCCAGTAAGCGGGACCAAGAGACCCAGTACTTC CASKRDQETQYF few TRBV6-1 NA TRBJ2-5
TGCGCCAGTACCGGGGGGGGGGTAGGAGAGACCCAGTACTTC CASTGGGVGETQYF many TRBV10-1 TRBD2 TRBJ2-5
TGTGCCAGCAGCCAAGATGCGGACAGGGGTACAGATACGCAGTATTTT CASSQDADRGTDTQYF few TRBV14 TRBD1 TRBJ2-3
TGTGCCAGCAGCTTAGCCAGGGGTGTAGGCACAGATACGCAGTATTTT CASSLARGVGTDTQYF few TRBV7-9 NA TRBJ2-3
TGTGCCAGCGGACGGACAGGGACTAGCGGGACCCCCTACGAGCAGTACTTC CASGRTGTSGTPYEQYF many TRBV27 TRBD2 TRBJ2-7
TGTGCCTGGAGACCGGATGGGTATGGCTACACCTTC CAWRPDGYGYTF NA TRBV30 NA TRBJ1-2
TGTGCCAGCAGTTTTCGGGGTCAGCCCAAGACCCAGTACTTC CASSFRGQPKTQYF NA TRBV27 NA TRBJ2-5
TGTGCCAGCGGGACAGGGTACACCTACGAGCAGTACTTC CASGTGYTYEQYF NA TRBV27 TRBD1 TRBJ2-7
TGTGCCAGCAGTGAAGAACCCGGGTTCCGGGAAAAACTGTTTTTT CASSEEPGFREKLFF NA TRBV6-1 NA TRBJ1-4
TGTGCCGCGGGGCAAGGGGGTAGTGAGAAAAAGATTCAGTACTTC CAAGQGGSEKKIQYF once TRBV10-3 NA TRBJ2-4
TGTGCCAGCAGTCTTAGCGGGATTAATCCAGATACGCAGTATTTT CASSLSGINPDTQYF NA TRBV12-3/TRBV12-4 TRBD2 TRBJ2-3
TGTGCCAGCAGCTTAGCCTTGGGGAGTTTCACCGGGGAGCTGTATTTT CASSLALGSFTGELYF NA TRBV7-9 NA TRBJ2-2
TGCGCCAGCAAAGTGGGGGCCCTAGCCAAAAACATTCAGTACTTC CASKVGALAKNIQYF NA TRBV5-1 NA TRBJ2-4
TGTGCGGGCAAGGGGGGCCGCGTAACAGATACGCAGTATTTC CAGKGGRVTDTQYF NA TRBV6-1 NA TRBJ2-3
TGTGCCAGCCTATGGGGGGGGACTAGCGGGAGGAATGAGCAGTTCTTC CASLWGGTSGRNEQFF NA TRBV6-1 TRBD2 TRBJ2-1
TGTGCCAGCAGTTTGGTCTTCCAAGAGACCCAGTACTTC CASSLVFQETQYF large TRBV27 NA TRBJ2-5
TGTGCCACCAGCAGAGGGTCAGCGGGAGTCGGAGAGACCCAGTACTTC CATSRGSAGVGETQYF few TRBV15 TRBD2 TRBJ2-5
TGCGCCAGCAGGGCCCTGGACCCAGATACGCAGTACTTT CASRALDPDTQYF NA TRBV10-1 NA TRBJ2-3
TGTGCCAGCAGTCCCTGGCGGGCCCCCAAAGATACGCAGTATTTT CASSPWRAPKDTQYF NA TRBV6-1 NA TRBJ2-3
TGTGCCAGCAGCCAAACAGGGAAGGGTGAAGCTTTCTTT CASSQTGKGEAFF few TRBV7-3 NA TRBJ1-1
TGTGCCAGCAGCTTTTTGGGGTTCAATTCACCCCTCCACTTT CASSFLGFNSPLHF many TRBV7-2 NA TRBJ1-6
TGTGCCAGCAGTGTAGACAGGGGATTCTATGGCTACACCTTC CASSVDRGFYGYTF many TRBV6-1 TRBD1 TRBJ1-2
TGTCGCAGCAGTGGAGGACGAGCTGCAGATACGCAGTATTTT CRSSGGRAADTQYF NA TRBV6-1 NA TRBJ2-3
TGTGCCACCAGCAGAGAGCGGGAGGCCGATACGCAGTATTTT CATSREREADTQYF NA TRBV15 TRBD2 TRBJ2-3
TGTGCCAGCACGGGGGTCAACACCGGGGAGCTGTTTTTT CASTGVNTGELFF medium-sized TRBV27 NA TRBJ2-2
TGTGCCAGCAGCCCCGCGCTCATAAGCACAGATACGCAGTATTTT CASSPALISTDTQYF many TRBV7-2 NA TRBJ2-3
TGTGCCAGCCACGACGGGGGGTACGGTGACTATGGCTACACCTTC CASHDGGYGDYGYTF many TRBV6-1 NA TRBJ1-2
TGTGCCAGGAGACTCCAGGCTGTGAGCACAGATACGCAGTATTTT CARRLQAVSTDTQYF few TRBV6-1 NA TRBJ2-3
TGTGCCAGCAGCGGAGGACTAGCGGGAGAAGAGACCCAGTACTTC CASSGGLAGEETQYF NA TRBV9 TRBD2 TRBJ2-5
TGTGCCAGCAGACGGGACTTTCTGCGCGGCCCGCAAGAGACCCAGTACTTC CASRRDFLRGPQETQYF NA TRBV27 NA TRBJ2-5
TGTGCCAGCAGTGAGGGGCTGGGAGCGGAAGACATGCAGTACTTC CASSEGLGAEDMQYF NA TRBV6-1 NA TRBJ2-4
TGCAGTGCTATAGCGGGACAATATAATGAGCAGTTCTTC CSAIAGQYNEQFF NA TRBV20-1 TRBD2 TRBJ2-1
TGTGCCTGCCGAGGGGGGGGGGCGGGAGACCACGAGCAGTACTTC CACRGGGAGDHEQYF medium-sized TRBV6-5 NA TRBJ2-7
TGTGCCAGCAGCCAATCGGACGGAGACTACGAGCAGTACTTC CASSQSDGDYEQYF NA TRBV3-1 NA TRBJ2-7
TGTGCCAGCAGCGCTACCTGGGGGGTTGATTCTGGAAACACCATATATTTT CASSATWGVDSGNTIYF NA TRBV6-1 NA TRBJ1-3
TGTGCCAGCAGTTACGGGAGGCCCACTTCCTACGAGCAGTACTTC CASSYGRPTSYEQYF many TRBV6-5 NA TRBJ2-7
TGTGCCATCAGGGGGCTCTCCTACAATGAGCAGTTCTTC CAIRGLSYNEQFF medium-sized TRBV10-3 NA TRBJ2-1
TGTGCCAGCAGTTTGGGGACAGAGACCCAGTACTTC CASSLGTETQYF few TRBV12-3/TRBV12-4 NA TRBJ2-5